A single sample gave rise to the 31 T cell receptor beta chains below, sequenced in a study of CD8+ T cells in alopecia areata. Sequencing templates came from extracted RNA that was reverse transcribed into cDNA. Data came from immunoSEQ multiplex PCR; TCRdb stores just in-frame clones and leaves some out. Of around 200,000 clones in the sample, 53% were seen once. Sample treatment: oral pan-JAK inhibitor, 5-10 mg twice daily. The specimen comprised CD8+ T cells sorted from blood, sampled at week 24, from a patient treated with tofacitinib. These receptor sequences come from a human donor with alopecia areata.

In its sample, this clone was seen a few times. Here the CDR3 DNA reads TGTGCCAGTAGTATGGGGGGGGGATCACCCCTCCACTTT. Amino acid sequence: CASSMGGGSPLHF. The chain joins TRBV19 to TRBJ1-6, with D possibly being TRBD1 (5 bases). V was shortened by 3 bases and J by 10 bases, with 10 bases between the two germline ends. This CDR3 region has 13 residues. Germline loops: CDR1 LNHDA, CDR2 SQIVND (reference sequence).

The chain links TRBV27 to TRBJ2-7; 7 bases match TRBD1. Losses at the gene ends were 0 bases for V and 6 bases for J; bases not matched to a gene: 8. The CDR3 is 15 residues long. Germline V gene sequence: CDR1 MNHEY, CDR2 SMNVEV (reference sequence). The CDR3 region is CASSLSGTARIEQYF. The CDR3 nucleotides are TGTGCCAGCAGTTTATCCGGGACAGCTCGGATCGAGCAGTACTTC.

In nucleotides, the CDR3 is TGCGCCAGCAGCCAAGAGGGGGCAGGGCAGCCCCAGCATTTT. Encoded protein: CASSQEGAGQPQHF. This chain connects TRBV4-1 to TRBJ1-5, with a weak D call TRBD1 (6 bases). V gave up 0 bases and J gave up 7 bases, with 10 bases separating them. CDR3 length: 14 amino acids. Germline loops: CDR1 MGHRA, CDR2 YSYEKL.

The J gene is TRBJ2-2, the V gene TRBV5-1; D is undetermined. The CDR3 is made up of 12 amino acids. Trimming shortened V by 3 bases and J by 8 bases, and 8 bases separated the two germline ends. The V gene's germline CDR1 is SGHRS and CDR2 YFSETQ. The CDR3: CASSSRGGELFF. CDR3 DNA: TGCGCCAGCAGCTCCCGCGGTGGGGAGCTGTTTTTT.

The chain recombines TRBV7-2 with TRBJ1-2; 7 bases match TRBD1. This CDR3 is 13 amino acids long. Germline V gives CDR1 SGHTA, CDR2 FQGNSA. The V segment lost 5 bases and the J segment 8 bases; nucleotides outside the gene matches: 8. The CDR3 DNA reads TGTGCCAGCAGCCCTTGGGGGACAGAAGGCTACACCTTC. It is translated as CASSPWGTEGYTF. The full variable domain, rest sourced from reference TRBV7-2 and TRBJ1-2, is GAGVSQSPSNKVTEKGKDVELRCDPISGHTALYWYRQSLGQGLEFLIYFQGNSAPDKSGLPSDRFSAERTGGSVSTLTIQRTQQEDSAVYLCASSPWGTEGYTFGSGTRLTVV.

J is TRBJ2-5 and V is TRBV7-9, with D perhaps TRBD2 (6 bases). Matching the DNA end better, TRBJ2-7 makes the J call doubtful. Per the germline V gene, CDR1 is SEHNR and CDR2 is FQNEAQ (reference sequence). The CDR3 extends over 15 amino acids. The CDR3 region is CASSDAERRDYEQYF. CDR3 sequence (DNA): TGTGCCAGCAGCGACGCCGAACGGAGGGACTACGAGCAGTACTTC.

This clone was seen a handful of times. The gene calls are TRBV13 and TRBJ2-1, with 7 nucleotides matching TRBD2. Germline V gene lookup returns CDR1 PRHDT and CDR2 FYEKMQ (reference sequence). CDR3 size: 15 residues. V was pared by 4 bases and J by 4 bases, with 7 bases of the junction left unmatched. The CDR3 loop reads CASSSPGGTYNEQFF. CDR3 nucleotides: TGTGCCAGCAGCTCCCCCGGGGGGACTTACAATGAGCAGTTCTTC.

The V and J genes are TRBV5-8 and TRBJ1-1; D uncertain. Per germline, CDR1 SGHTS and CDR2 YDEGEE. CDR3 length: 13 amino acids. V was trimmed by 2 bases and J by 0 bases, leaving 5 bases between them. The CDR3 protein is CASSFSLNTEAFF. In DNA form, the CDR3 reads TGTGCCAGCAGCTTTAGTTTGAACACTGAAGCTTTCTTT.

This clone was picked up one time. The V gene is TRBV2, the J gene TRBJ2-1; 8 bases are a match to TRBD2. V dropped 10 bases and J dropped 7; count of bases not matched to a gene: 12. Germline CDR1 and CDR2: SNHLY and FYNNEI. This CDR3 is 14 amino acids long. DNA for the CDR3: TGTGCCATCCACACGGGGGGGCCGGGGAATGAGCAGTTCTTC. This gives the protein CAIHTGGPGNEQFF.

The CDR3 sequence: CASGLDRYTEAFF. The CDR3, as DNA: TGTGCTAGTGGTTTGGACAGGTACACTGAAGCTTTCTTT. The chain is built from TRBV12-5 and TRBJ1-1; weak D call: TRBD1 (5 bases). CDR1 and CDR2 (germline): LGHNT, FRNRAP. V was cut by 1 base and J by 3 bases, with 6 bases left in between. The CDR3 runs 13 residues.

The chain is built from TRBV29-1 and TRBJ1-1, with 7 bases that match TRBD1. The CDR3 has 11 residues. V shed 6 bases, J shed 11 bases, and the junction held 9 bases outside the gene matches. The germline V gene encodes CDR1 SQVTM and CDR2 ANQGSEA. CDR3 amino acids: CSVYGQEGAFF. The CDR3 nucleotides are TGCAGCGTCTATGGACAGGAGGGCGCTTTCTTT.

The chain is built from TRBV6-5 and TRBJ1-2, with D possibly matching TRBD1 (6 bases). The germline gives CDR1 MNHEY, CDR2 SVGAGI. V lost 8 bases and J 3 bases, leaving 16 bases between the germline ends. This CDR3 comprises 14 residues. The DNA of the CDR3 is TGTGCCAGCTCCTACGGGGGCGAGGACTATGGCTACACCTTC. Protein product: CASSYGGEDYGYTF.

The chain uses TRBV2 and TRBJ1-5; maybe TRBD1 (5 bases). This CDR3 has 15 residues. Trimming stripped 6 bases from V and 1 base from J, with 13 bases between. Germline-derived CDR1 and CDR2 are SNHLY and FYNNEI. CDR3 sequence: CASRMGDTSNQPQHF. In DNA form, the CDR3 reads TGTGCCAGCAGGATGGGGGATACGAGCAATCAGCCCCAGCATTTT.

The rearrangement uses TRBV11-2 and TRBJ2-7; D remains ambiguous. The germline gives CDR1 SGHAT, CDR2 FQNNGV. CDR3 length: 11 amino acids. Between the trimmed V and J ends, which lost 1 base and 2 bases, there was a span of 0 bases. The CDR3 DNA follows: TGTGCCAGCAGCTTAGCCTACGAGCAGTACTTC. Its protein product is CASSLAYEQYF.

V gene TRBV13 combines with J gene TRBJ2-2, with 11 nucleotides matching TRBD2. Germline lookup yields CDR1 PRHDT and CDR2 FYEKMQ (reference sequence). This CDR3 spans 16 amino acids. The V segment lost 2 bases and the J segment 5 bases; nucleotides outside the gene matches: 4. Here the CDR3 reads CASSLYRLAGTGELFF. The CDR3 DNA follows: TGTGCCAGCAGCTTATACCGACTAGCGGGGACCGGGGAGCTGTTTTTT.

This clone came up a few times. The chain joins TRBV7-2 to TRBJ2-3; D is unresolved. The germline CDR1 and CDR2 sequences are SGHTA and FQGNSA. V was shortened by 5 bases and J by 7 bases, with 19 bases between the two germline ends. There are 15 residues in the CDR3. The CDR3 reads CASSPRELGSYTQYF. CDR3 bases: TGTGCCAGCAGCCCGAGAGAGCTGGGGTCTTATACGCAGTATTTT.

V is TRBV9 and J is TRBJ1-6; 9 nucleotides match TRBD1. The CDR3 covers 15 residues. The germline V gene encodes CDR1 SGDLS and CDR2 YYNGEE. V was clipped by 2 bases and J by 6 bases; unmatched bases: 3. The CDR3 reads CASSVTGQGNSPLHF. The CDR3 nucleotides are TGTGCCAGCAGCGTGACGGGACAGGGTAATTCACCCCTCCACTTT.

V and J are TRBV30 and TRBJ2-7; perhaps TRBD1 as D (6 bases). There are 13 residues in the CDR3. Germline CDR1 is GTSNPN and CDR2 is SVGIG (reference sequence). Between the trimmed V and J ends, which lost 2 bases and 4 bases, there was a span of 12 bases. The CDR3 nucleotides are TGTGCCTGGAGTATTCAACAGGGTTACGAGCAGTACTTC. It is translated as CAWSIQQGYEQYF.

The chain recombines TRBV30 with TRBJ2-7, with 7 bases aligning to TRBD1. The CDR3 is 13 residues long. CDR1 is GTSNPN and CDR2 is SVGIG in the germline V gene (reference sequence). J lost 4 bases, V lost 3 bases, and 6 bases had no gene match. DNA of the CDR3: TGTGCCTGGAGCTCGGGACAGCAATACGAGCAGTACTTC. The encoded protein is CAWSSGQQYEQYF.

The chain joins TRBV9 to TRBJ2-1; D is uncertain. CDR3 length equals 17 residues. Trimming left V 0 bases short and J 1 base short, with 14 bases between. Germline loops: CDR1 SGDLS, CDR2 YYNGEE. Here the CDR3 reads CASSVGSRATSYNEQFF. In nucleotides, the CDR3 is TGTGCCAGCAGCGTAGGAAGTAGGGCAACTTCCTACAATGAGCAGTTCTTC.

This clone was found a few times. A far larger clone is just one base off, so this is likely a read error. The V and J genes are TRBV5-6 and TRBJ2-5; 7 bases match TRBD1. The J call may not be correct, given that the DNA end is closer to TRBJ2-7. This CDR3 is built from 12 residues. Germline values: CDR1 SGHDT, CDR2 YYEEEE. CDR3 sequence: CASRKGGHEQYF. CDR3 DNA sequence: TGTGCCAGCAGAAAAGGGGGCCACGAGCAGTACTTC.

There are a few counts of this clone. The chain has TRBV6-5 and TRBJ2-1; D may be TRBD2 (7 bases). The CDR3 is 15 residues long. V lost 5 bases and J lost 4, with 15 bases in between. The germline CDR1 and CDR2 sequences are MNHEY and SVGAGI. In DNA, the CDR3 is TGTGCCAGCAGTCCCGGGGGCGGGGGTTACAATGAGCAGTTCTTC. This encodes CASSPGGGGYNEQFF.

The sample holds a few counts of this clone. This rearrangement joins TRBV4-3 to TRBJ2-7; D remains unclear. The V end lost 0 bases, the J end lost 3 bases, and 12 bases lay between the germline ends. CDR1 LGHNA and CDR2 YSLEER come from the germline V gene. This CDR3 has 15 residues. CDR3 sequence reads: CASSQDASGVYEQYF. CDR3 bases: TGCGCCAGCAGCCAAGATGCTTCGGGTGTCTACGAGCAGTACTTC.

This clone has only a few counts. The rearrangement links TRBV29-1 to TRBJ2-7, with a possible D match to TRBD1 (5 bases). Trimming took off 8 bases at V and 5 bases at J, with 13 bases between the two ends. The germline CDR1 and CDR2 sequences are SQVTM and ANQGSEA. This CDR3 is built from 11 residues. CDR3 nucleotides: TGCAGCCTGTGGTGGGGCAACGAGCAGTACTTC. Residues: CSLWWGNEQYF.

The chain couples TRBV25-1 to TRBJ2-5, with a tentative D call TRBD2 (7 bases). CDR3 size: 14 residues. The V gene's germline CDR1 is MGHDK and CDR2 SYGVNS. This chain's CDR3 is CACSEEGGKETQYF. Here the CDR3 DNA reads TGTGCTTGCTCAGAGGAGGGGGGGAAAGAGACCCAGTACTTC.

The rearrangement links TRBV29-1 to TRBJ2-4, with unresolved D. Germline V gene lookup returns CDR1 SQVTM and CDR2 ANQGSEA. Trimming removed 6 bases at V and 5 bases at J, with 8 bases between. The CDR3 has 11 residues. The CDR3 bases are TGCAGCGTGAGGACGGAAAACATTCAGTACTTC. It encodes CSVRTENIQYF.

The chain links TRBV9 to TRBJ2-5; D gene ambiguous. Germline V CDR1 and CDR2: SGDLS, YYNGEE. V was shortened by 0 bases and J by 5 bases, with 20 bases between the two germline ends. The length of the CDR3 is 17 residues. CDR3 DNA sequence: TGTGCCAGCAGCGTAGGGGTGGAGATGACCTCTCGGGAGACCCAGTACTTC. It yields the protein CASSVGVEMTSRETQYF.

This sequence joins TRBV4-2 and TRBJ1-1; TRBD1 might be the D (5 bases). Germline CDR1 LGHNA, CDR2 YNFKEQ. This CDR3 contains 13 residues. Trimming shortened V by 4 bases and J by 6 bases, and 12 bases separated the two germline ends. The CDR3 spells CASSPGEGPEAFF. In DNA form, the CDR3 reads TGTGCCAGCAGCCCTGGGGAGGGGCCTGAAGCTTTCTTT.

The gene calls are TRBV5-7 and TRBJ1-4; D not resolved. TRBV5-7 is placed among ORFs of uncertain function. The V and J ends lost 2 bases and 4 bases respectively, with 9 bases between them. The CDR3 totals 14 residues. The CDR3 reads CASSLRRDNEKLFF. Here the CDR3 DNA reads TGTGCCAGCAGCTTACGGAGAGATAATGAAAAACTGTTTTTT.

The chain recombines TRBV6-5 with TRBJ1-5; D is ambiguous. Germline CDR1 is MNHEY and CDR2 is SVGAGI. This CDR3 has 14 residues. V gave up 3 bases and J gave up 0 bases, with 6 bases separating them. CDR3 sequence reads: CASSYLGSNQPQHF. The CDR3 DNA is TGTGCCAGCAGTTATTTGGGTAGCAATCAGCCCCAGCATTTT.

This rearrangement joins TRBV29-1 to TRBJ1-2; no clear D gene. The CDR3 is 11 amino acids. Trimming shortened V by 7 bases and J by 3 bases, and 9 bases separated the two germline ends. Germline V gives CDR1 SQVTM, CDR2 ANQGSEA. As DNA, the CDR3 is TGCAGCGCACCTGGGGACTATGGCTACACCTTC. Translation gives CSAPGDYGYTF.